This T cell receptor (beta chain) stems from a study of patients and donors after allogeneic stem cell transplantation. From the RT-PCR reads, TCRdb called clonotypes with MiXCR, one entry per CDR3 protein. The table includes approximately 150,000 distinct CDR3 sequences, 30% detected once. This clonotype was seen a few times. V lost 1 base and J 5 bases, leaving 3 bases between the germline ends. CDR3 length equals 10 residues. Germline V CDR1 and CDR2: DFQATT, SNEGSKA (reference sequence). Material: blood, either unsorted or a sorted T cell fraction (not recorded which). The sequence was obtained from a human donor who was either an allogeneic HSCT recipient or a stem cell or donor lymphocyte infusion donor (not recorded which). It is not recorded whose cells these are; they may come from a transplant donor. The chain joins TRBV20-1 to TRBJ2-7, with D hard to call. CDR3 in amino acids: CSARGHEQYF. Here the CDR3 DNA reads TGCAGTGCTAGAGGTCACGAGCAGTACTTC.